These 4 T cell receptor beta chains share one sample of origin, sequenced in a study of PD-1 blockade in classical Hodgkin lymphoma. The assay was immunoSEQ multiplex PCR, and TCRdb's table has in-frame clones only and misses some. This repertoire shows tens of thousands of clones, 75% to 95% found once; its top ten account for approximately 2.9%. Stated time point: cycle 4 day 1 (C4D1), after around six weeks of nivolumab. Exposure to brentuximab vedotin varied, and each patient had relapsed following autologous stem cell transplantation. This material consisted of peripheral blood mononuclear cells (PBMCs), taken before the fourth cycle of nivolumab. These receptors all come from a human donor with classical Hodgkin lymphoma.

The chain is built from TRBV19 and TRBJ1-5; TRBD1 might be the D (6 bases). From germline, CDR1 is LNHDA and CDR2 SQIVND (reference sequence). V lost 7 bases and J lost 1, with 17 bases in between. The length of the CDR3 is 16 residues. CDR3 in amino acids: CASTGGVGKSNQPQHF. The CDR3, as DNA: TGTGCCAGTACCGGGGGCGTGGGGAAGAGCAATCAGCCCCAGCATTTT.

CDR3 amino acids: CAITKKWVDEQFF. CDR3 coding DNA: TGTGCCATCACAAAAAAGTGGGTGGATGAGCAGTTCTTC. The chain is built from TRBV28 and TRBJ2-1, with D unclear. There are 13 residues in the CDR3. Germline CDR1 and CDR2: MDHEN and SYDVKM. The V and J ends lost 10 bases and 8 bases respectively, with 18 bases between them.

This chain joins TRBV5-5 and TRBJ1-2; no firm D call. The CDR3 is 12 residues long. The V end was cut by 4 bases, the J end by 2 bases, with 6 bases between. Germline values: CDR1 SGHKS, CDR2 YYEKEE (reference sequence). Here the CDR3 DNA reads TGTGCCAGCAGCCCCCAGAACTATGGCTACACCTTC. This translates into CASSPQNYGYTF.

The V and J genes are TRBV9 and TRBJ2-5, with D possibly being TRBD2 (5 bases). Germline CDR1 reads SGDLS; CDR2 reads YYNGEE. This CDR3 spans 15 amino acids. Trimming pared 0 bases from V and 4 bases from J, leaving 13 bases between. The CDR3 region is CASSVGGGYGETQYF. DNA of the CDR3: TGTGCCAGCAGCGTAGGAGGAGGTTACGGAGAGACCCAGTACTTC.